The next 13 T cell receptor beta chains were all read from a single sample in a study of vaccination effects on CD4 cells after COVID-19. Which antigens these TCRs recognize remains unknown. Some clones are missing from TCRdb's copy, which holds only in-frame ones; the method was immunoSEQ multiplex PCR. The data show around 25,000 clones, about 70% seen once. Within the ViraFEST assay, antigen-specific CD4+ T cells underwent expansion with viral peptide pools prior to sequencing. Culturing for roughly 10 days preceded CD4+ T cell isolation. Recipients of the vaccine had no prior SARS-CoV-2 infection and negative nucleocapsid antibodies. The material was CD4+ T cells from PBMCs cultured with SARS-CoV-2 spike peptides, obtained before COVID-19 vaccination. Every receptor here comes from a human donor who received a COVID-19 vaccine.

This sequence joins TRBV6-1 and TRBJ2-6; TRBD1 matches 12 bases. Germline loops: CDR1 MNHNS, CDR2 SASEGT. The CDR3 totals 20 residues. The junction had 12 bases not matched to a gene; V was cut back by 2 bases and J by 4 bases. The CDR3: CASSENRDRGHGGGANVLTF. The CDR3 bases are TGTGCCAGCAGTGAAAACCGGGACAGGGGGCATGGAGGGGGGGCCAACGTCCTGACTTTC.

The chain is built from TRBV6-6 and TRBJ2-7; 7 bases align to TRBD2. Germline trimming cut 4 bases from V and 0 bases from J; bases unmatched to any gene: 3. Germline-derived CDR1 and CDR2 are MNHNY and SVGAGI (reference sequence). The CDR3 runs 14 residues. The CDR3 loop reads CASSSAGNSYEQYF. CDR3 nucleotides: TGTGCCAGCAGTTCAGCGGGAAACTCCTACGAGCAGTACTTC.

This chain connects TRBV11-3 to TRBJ2-3, with D perhaps being TRBD1 or TRBD2 (6 bases each). Germline values: CDR1 SGHNT, CDR2 YENEEA. CDR3 length: 15 residues. Between the trimmed V and J ends, which lost 5 bases and 10 bases, there was a span of 22 bases. The CDR3 DNA reads TGTGCCAGCAGCCCGGAGGGGGGTCCCATGTATTCGCAGTATTTT. Residues: CASSPEGGPMYSQYF.

This chain uses TRBV9 with TRBJ1-1; D possibly corresponds to TRBD1 (5 bases). Germline V gives CDR1 SGDLS, CDR2 YYNGEE. The CDR3 covers 14 residues. V lost 5 bases to trimming and J lost 4 bases, with 15 bases between them. CDR3 in amino acids: CASSGRGLGTEAFF. DNA of the CDR3: TGTGCCAGCAGTGGAAGGGGTTTAGGCACTGAAGCTTTCTTT.

This chain uses TRBV6-2 or TRBV6-3 with TRBJ2-7; D may be TRBD1 or TRBD2 (5 bases each). The CDR3 loop spans 13 amino acids. Trimming removed 4 bases from V and 2 bases from J, with 9 bases in between. From germline, CDR1 is MNHEY and CDR2 SVGEGT. The CDR3 region is CASSWDGTYEQYF. The CDR3 DNA reads TGTGCCAGCAGTTGGGACGGGACCTACGAGCAGTACTTC.

This clone is judged medium-sized. The chain is built from TRBV10-1 and TRBJ2-3, with no clear D. The CDR3 runs 12 residues. Germline CDR1 and CDR2: WNHNN and SYGVQD (reference sequence). Trimming stripped 6 bases from V and 3 bases from J, with 7 bases between. The CDR3 bases are TGCGCCAGCAGAGGGATTACAGATACGCAGTATTTT. Translating it yields CASRGITDTQYF.

This chain uses TRBV19 with TRBJ1-6, with TRBD1 matching over 8 bases. The CDR3 extends over 14 amino acids. V was clipped by 8 bases and J by 8 bases; unmatched bases: 8. In germline, CDR1 is LNHDA, CDR2 SQIVND (reference sequence). Here the CDR3 reads CASRTGGTDSPLHF. DNA for the CDR3: TGTGCCAGTCGTACAGGGGGGACGGATTCACCCCTCCACTTT.

V and J are TRBV10-3 and TRBJ1-1; possible D gene TRBD1, 6 bases. This CDR3 comprises 14 residues. V was cut by 0 bases and J by 6 bases, with 11 bases left in between. CDR1 and CDR2 from the germline V gene are ENHRY and SYGVKD. The CDR3 loop reads CAISESGGLAEAFF. CDR3 in DNA: TGTGCCATCAGTGAGTCGGGGGGGCTCGCTGAAGCTTTCTTT.

The V and J genes are TRBV7-9 and TRBJ2-5; D is perhaps TRBD1 (6 bases). CDR1 and CDR2 (germline): SEHNR, FQNEAQ (reference sequence). Deletions cut 1 base from V and 5 bases from J, with 17 bases between. This CDR3 region has 16 residues. The CDR3 spells CASSLGDRGIQETQYF. CDR3 DNA sequence: TGTGCCAGCAGCTTAGGTGATAGGGGGATTCAGGAGACCCAGTACTTC.

The rearrangement links TRBV5-4 to TRBJ1-2, with no clear D. The CDR3 runs to 15 residues. V shed 4 bases and J shed 2 bases, with 15 bases lying between them. Germline V gene lookup returns CDR1 SGHNT and CDR2 YYREEE (reference sequence). Here the CDR3 DNA reads TGTGCCAGCAGCCAATCCATAACCCTCAACTATGGCTACACCTTC. The encoded protein is CASSQSITLNYGYTF. The whole variable domain, remainder taken from reference TRBV5-4 and TRBJ1-2, is ETGVTQSPTHLIKTRGQQVTLRCSSQSGHNTVSWYQQALGQGPQFIFQYYREEENGRGNFPPRFSGLQFPNYSSELNVNALELDDSALYLCASSQSITLNYGYTFGSGTRLTVV.

Comment on this clone: One junction end disagrees with the germline gene, perhaps due to a read error. The chain uses TRBV30 and TRBJ1-6; maybe TRBD1 (5 bases). CDR3 length: 14 residues. Germline V gives CDR1 GTSNPN, CDR2 SVGIG (reference sequence). CDR3 sequence reads: CVWTPRVSFSPLHF. The CDR3 region has the DNA TGTGTCTGGACCCCCAGGGTTAGTTTTTCACCCCTCCACTTT.

The sample holds one count of this clone. This chain links TRBV5-1 with TRBJ2-7; D unclear. The germline V and J ends were trimmed by 4 bases and 4 bases, with 12 bases remaining between them. This CDR3 is 13 amino acids long. Looked up from germline, CDR1 is SGHRS and CDR2 is YFSETQ. CDR3 region: CASSPGAIYEQYF. The CDR3 DNA follows: TGCGCCAGCAGCCCTGGAGCGATATACGAGCAGTACTTC.

This chain uses TRBV3-1 (or the pseudogene TRBV3-2) with TRBJ2-1, with D unresolved. From germline, CDR1 is LGHDT and CDR2 YNNKEL (reference sequence). The CDR3 totals 13 residues. V was shortened by 1 base and J by 5 bases, with 6 bases between the two germline ends. Here the CDR3 DNA reads TGTGCCAGCAGCCAAGGAGAAGACAATGAGCAGTTCTTC. It yields the protein CASSQGEDNEQFF.